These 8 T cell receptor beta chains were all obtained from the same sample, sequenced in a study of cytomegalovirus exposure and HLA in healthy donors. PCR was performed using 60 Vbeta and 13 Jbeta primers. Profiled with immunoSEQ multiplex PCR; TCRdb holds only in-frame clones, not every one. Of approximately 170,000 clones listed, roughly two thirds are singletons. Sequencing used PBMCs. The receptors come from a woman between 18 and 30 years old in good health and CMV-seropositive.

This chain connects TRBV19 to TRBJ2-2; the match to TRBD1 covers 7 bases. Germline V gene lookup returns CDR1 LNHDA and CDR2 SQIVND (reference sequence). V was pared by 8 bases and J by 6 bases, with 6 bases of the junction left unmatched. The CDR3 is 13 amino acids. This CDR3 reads CASYRGTAGELFF. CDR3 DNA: TGTGCCAGTTACAGGGGTACGGCCGGGGAGCTGTTTTTT.

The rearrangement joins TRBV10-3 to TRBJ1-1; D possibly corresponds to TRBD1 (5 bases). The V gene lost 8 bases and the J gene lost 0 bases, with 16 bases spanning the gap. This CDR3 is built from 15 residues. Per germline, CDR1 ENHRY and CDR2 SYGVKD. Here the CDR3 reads CAIQPNTGVNTEAFF. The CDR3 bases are TGTGCCATCCAACCTAATACAGGAGTGAACACTGAAGCTTTCTTT.

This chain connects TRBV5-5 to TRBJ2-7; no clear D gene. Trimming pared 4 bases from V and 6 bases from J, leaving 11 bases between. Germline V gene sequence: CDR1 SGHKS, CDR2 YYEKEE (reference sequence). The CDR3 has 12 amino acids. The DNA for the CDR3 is TGTGCCAGCAGCCGACTGCTTGTCGAGCAGTACTTC. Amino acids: CASSRLLVEQYF.

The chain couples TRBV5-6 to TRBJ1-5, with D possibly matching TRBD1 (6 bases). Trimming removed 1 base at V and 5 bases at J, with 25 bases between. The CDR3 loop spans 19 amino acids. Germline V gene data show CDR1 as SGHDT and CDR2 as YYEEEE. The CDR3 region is CASSLRLGTSENRDQPQHF. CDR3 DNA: TGTGCCAGCAGCTTGAGACTGGGGACAAGTGAGAATAGGGATCAGCCCCAGCATTTT.

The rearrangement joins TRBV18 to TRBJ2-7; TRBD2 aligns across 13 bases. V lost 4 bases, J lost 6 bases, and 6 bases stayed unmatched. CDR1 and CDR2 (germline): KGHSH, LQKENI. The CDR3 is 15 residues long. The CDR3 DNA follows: TGTGCCAGCTCACAAGGACTAGCGGGAGTTGGCGAGCAGTACTTC. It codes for CASSQGLAGVGEQYF. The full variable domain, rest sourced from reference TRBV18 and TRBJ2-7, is NAGVMQNPRHLVRRRGQEARLRCSPMKGHSHVYWYRQLPEEGLKFMVYLQKENIIDESGMPKERFSAEFPKEGPSILRIQQVVRGDSAAYFCASSQGLAGVGEQYFGPGTRLTVT.

The CDR3 DNA reads as TGTGCCAGCAGCCAAGAGTCTCGACAGGGTGCAACTAATGAAAAACTGTTTTTT. It specifies CASSQESRQGATNEKLFF. This chain links TRBV4-2 with TRBJ1-4, with 7 bases identical to TRBD1. Germline assignment: CDR1 LGHNA and CDR2 YNFKEQ. CDR3 length equals 18 residues. The V and J ends lost 0 bases and 0 bases, in that order; junction bases with no gene match: 7.

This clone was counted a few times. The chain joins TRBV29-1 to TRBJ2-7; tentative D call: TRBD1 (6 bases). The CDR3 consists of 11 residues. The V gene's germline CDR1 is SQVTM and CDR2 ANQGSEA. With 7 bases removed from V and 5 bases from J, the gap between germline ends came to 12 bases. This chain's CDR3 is CSAQGIDEQYF. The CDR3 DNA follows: TGCAGCGCACAGGGTATCGACGAGCAGTACTTC.

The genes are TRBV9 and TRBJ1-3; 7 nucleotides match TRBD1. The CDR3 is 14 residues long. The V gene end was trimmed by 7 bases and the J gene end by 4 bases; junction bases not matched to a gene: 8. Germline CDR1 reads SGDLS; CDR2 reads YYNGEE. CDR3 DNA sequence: TGTGCCAGCTCCCCAGGGGGTCTAGGAAACACCATATATTTT. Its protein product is CASSPGGLGNTIYF.